This T cell receptor beta chain was identified during a study of T cell clonotyping in hematopoietic cell transplantation. TCRdb's table, derived via immunoSEQ multiplex PCR, lists solely in-frame clones and lacks some. The repertoire holds just over 8,500 clones, with roughly 85% as singletons. V was trimmed by 1 base and J by 0 bases, leaving 7 bases between them. This CDR3 is 15 amino acids long. The germline CDR1 and CDR2 sequences are SGHDN and FVKESK. Specimen: PBMCs, collected 180 days after allogeneic stem cell transplant. This chain joins TRBV14 and TRBJ1-3; no reliable D call. This sequence originates from a female patient between 30 and 45 years old who had an allogeneic stem cell transplant, so the T cells may come from the graft donor. Some clones in this sample may be carry-over from other donors' samples. This CDR3 is CASSQGRLSGNTIYF. CDR3 bases: TGTGCCAGCAGCCAAGGACGTCTCTCTGGAAACACCATATATTTT.